The rows below give T cell receptor beta chains drawn from one sample of a study of T cell responses to AZD1222 COVID-19 vaccine. Sequencing used immunoSEQ multiplex PCR; TCRdb keeps in-frame clones, though not all of them. The sample consists of approximately 8,000 clones, around 89% of them appearing once. This sample comprised peripheral blood, obtained 28 days after the second AZD1222 dose. The source of these receptors is an adult who received the AZD1222 COVID-19 vaccine. The CDR3 runs from the conserved cysteine through the conserved F or W. The order of the fields is D gene, V gene, clone size, J gene, CDR3 DNA, CDR3 protein. A D gene is named only where the DNA matches it firmly. Clone size appears in some rows only: once, few, many, or a class for an expanded clone.

d_call: -
v_call: TRBV7-2
clone_size: -
j_call: TRBJ2-3
cdr3_nt: TGTGCCAGCAGCTTGCTTGCGGTAAGGCAGGGGAGCACAGATACGCAGTATTTT
cdr3_aa: CASSLLAVRQGSTDTQYF

d_call: TRBD1
v_call: TRBV6-4
clone_size: -
j_call: TRBJ1-2
cdr3_nt: TGTGCCAGCAGTGACTTAACAGGGGTTGGCTACACCTTC
cdr3_aa: CASSDLTGVGYTF

d_call: -
v_call: TRBV18
clone_size: once
j_call: TRBJ2-2
cdr3_nt: TGTGCCAGCCTCCCACAGGGAAACGGGGAGCTGTTTTTT
cdr3_aa: CASLPQGNGELFF

d_call: -
v_call: TRBV7-2
clone_size: once
j_call: TRBJ1-6
cdr3_nt: TGTGCCAGCAGCTATACAGGGTCGGGCTCCTATAATTCACCCCTCCACTTT
cdr3_aa: CASSYTGSGSYNSPLHF

d_call: -
v_call: TRBV18
clone_size: -
j_call: TRBJ2-3
cdr3_nt: TGTGCCAGCTCACCACCCAGCACAGATACGCAGTATTTT
cdr3_aa: CASSPPSTDTQYF

d_call: TRBD1
v_call: TRBV19
clone_size: -
j_call: TRBJ2-7
cdr3_nt: TGTGCCAGTAGTATATCGGGACAGGGCTACGAGCAGTACTTC
cdr3_aa: CASSISGQGYEQYF

d_call: TRBD1
v_call: TRBV5-1
clone_size: -
j_call: TRBJ1-2
cdr3_nt: TGCGCCAGCAGCTTAGGGGGCGACTATGGCTACACCTTC
cdr3_aa: CASSLGGDYGYTF

d_call: -
v_call: TRBV10-3
clone_size: -
j_call: TRBJ2-7
cdr3_nt: TGTGCCATCAATCCAGCGGTTGGCGACGAGCAGTACTTC
cdr3_aa: CAINPAVGDEQYF

d_call: TRBD2
v_call: TRBV6-2/TRBV6-3
clone_size: -
j_call: TRBJ2-2
cdr3_nt: TGTGCCAGCAGTTGGAACCGGACTAGCGGGGTCCCCACCGGGGAGCTGTTTTTT
cdr3_aa: CASSWNRTSGVPTGELFF

d_call: TRBD2
v_call: TRBV2
clone_size: -
j_call: TRBJ2-2
cdr3_nt: TGTGCCAGCAGTGAGGGGGTTAGCGGGAGCTCGTACACCGGGGAGCTGTTTTTT
cdr3_aa: CASSEGVSGSSYTGELFF

d_call: -
v_call: TRBV19
clone_size: -
j_call: TRBJ1-1
cdr3_nt: TGTGCCAGTAGTATGAAACAGGGAGTCACTGAAGCTTTCTTT
cdr3_aa: CASSMKQGVTEAFF

d_call: -
v_call: TRBV5-6
clone_size: -
j_call: TRBJ2-1
cdr3_nt: TGTGCCAGCAGCTTTGGCGAGACAGCCTACAATGAGCAGTTCTTC
cdr3_aa: CASSFGETAYNEQFF

d_call: -
v_call: TRBV6-5
clone_size: -
j_call: TRBJ1-1
cdr3_nt: TGTGCCAGCTACCGGCCGAACACTGAAGCTTTCTTT
cdr3_aa: CASYRPNTEAFF

d_call: TRBD2
v_call: TRBV5-1
clone_size: -
j_call: TRBJ2-1
cdr3_nt: TGCGCCAGCAGCACCGCGCAGCGGGGGGGCTCTTACAATGAGCAGTTCTTC
cdr3_aa: CASSTAQRGGSYNEQFF

d_call: TRBD2
v_call: TRBV30
clone_size: few
j_call: TRBJ2-5
cdr3_nt: TGTGCCTGGAGTCCGGGAGGGGCCCTACAAGAGACCCAGTACTTC
cdr3_aa: CAWSPGGALQETQYF